The T cell receptor beta chain described here comes from a study of blood T cell repertoires in COVID-19. Only in-frame clones appear in the TCRdb table, and some are missing; sequencing was by immunoSEQ multiplex PCR. Of roughly 260,000 clones in the sample, 85% to 95% were seen once. Participants came from under 30 US areas, aged roughly 18 to 89 years. Recovered status in Cohort 3 required two negative PCRs, clearance, or symptom resolution. The sequenced material came from PBMCs or T cells enriched from blood (not recorded which). This sequence was found in a woman aged 18-30 years who had recovered from COVID-19.

As DNA, the CDR3 is TGTGCCAGCTCCCTCGGGGGATACAATGAGCAGTTCTTC. Protein sequence: CASSLGGYNEQFF. The chain employs TRBV2 and TRBJ2-1; a weak D match, TRBD2 (6 bases). Germline lookup yields CDR1 SNHLY and CDR2 FYNNEI. The CDR3 has 13 amino acids. The V gene lost 8 bases and the J gene lost 4 bases, with 12 bases spanning the gap.